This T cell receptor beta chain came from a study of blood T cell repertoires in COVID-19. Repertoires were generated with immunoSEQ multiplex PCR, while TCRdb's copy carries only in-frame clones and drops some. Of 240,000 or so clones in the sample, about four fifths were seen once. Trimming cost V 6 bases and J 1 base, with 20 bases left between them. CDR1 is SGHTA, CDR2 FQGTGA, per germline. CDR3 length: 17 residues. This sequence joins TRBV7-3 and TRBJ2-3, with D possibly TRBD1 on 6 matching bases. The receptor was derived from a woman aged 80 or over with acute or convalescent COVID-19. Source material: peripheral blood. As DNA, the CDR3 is TGTGCCAGCAGTTCCCTGGGGGCCACGGGCGGCACAGATACGCAGTATTTT. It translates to CASSSLGATGGTDTQYF.